These T cell receptor beta chains were read from a single sample in a study of T-cell reconstitution after alpha-beta-depleted transplantation in children. In TCRdb, the PCR reads were re-called with MiXCR into one record per CDR3 protein. The top ten clones hold around a third of a sample with fewer than 750,000 distinct CDR3 sequences, 20% to 30% of them seen once. The starting material was PBMCs, obtained before TCRalphabeta/CD19-depleted stem cell transplant. The receptor source for this set is a boy younger than two with Wiskott-Aldrich syndrome, due to receive a stem cell transplant. Both conserved end residues are part of each CDR3. D genes are given only for firm matches. The listing skips clone size in some rows; elsewhere it reads once, few, many or a size class.

J gene: TRBJ2-7
V gene: TRBV27
D gene: NA
clone size: few
CDR3 protein: CASSLWGGEQYF
CDR3 DNA: TGTGCCAGCAGTTTATGGGGTGGCGAGCAGTACTTC

J gene: TRBJ2-1
V gene: TRBV5-1
D gene: TRBD2
clone size: NA
CDR3 protein: CASSFGAGGGHEQFF
CDR3 DNA: TGCGCCAGCAGCTTTGGGGCGGGAGGTGGCCATGAGCAGTTCTTC

J gene: TRBJ1-1
V gene: TRBV28
D gene: NA
clone size: NA
CDR3 protein: CASSLRTQVLGTEAFF
CDR3 DNA: TGTGCCAGCAGTTTAAGGACACAGGTACTAGGCACTGAAGCTTTCTTT

J gene: TRBJ2-2
V gene: TRBV5-1
D gene: NA
clone size: NA
CDR3 protein: CASSLMGGENTGELFF
CDR3 DNA: TGCGCCAGCAGCTTGATGGGTGGGGAGAACACCGGGGAGCTGTTTTTT

J gene: TRBJ1-4
V gene: TRBV5-1
D gene: NA
clone size: NA
CDR3 protein: CASSLGARDEGEKLFF
CDR3 DNA: TGCGCCAGCAGCCTAGGCGCTCGGGACGAAGGTGAAAAACTGTTTTTT

J gene: TRBJ2-3
V gene: TRBV20-1
D gene: NA
clone size: NA
CDR3 protein: CSAKRGPRVTDTQYF
CDR3 DNA: TGCAGTGCAAAAAGGGGCCCGAGGGTCACAGATACGCAGTATTTT

J gene: TRBJ2-3
V gene: TRBV5-1
D gene: NA
clone size: NA
CDR3 protein: CASSLEGAPQYF
CDR3 DNA: TGCGCCAGCAGCTTGGAAGGTGCGCCGCAGTATTTT

J gene: TRBJ2-2
V gene: TRBV12-5
D gene: NA
clone size: NA
CDR3 protein: CASGLSGSPGELFF
CDR3 DNA: TGTGCTAGTGGTTTGAGTGGGTCGCCCGGGGAGCTGTTTTTT

J gene: TRBJ2-4
V gene: TRBV21-1
D gene: NA
clone size: few
CDR3 protein: CALRQPTGNIQYF
CDR3 DNA: TGTGCGCTCAGACAGCCCACGGGAAACATTCAGTACTTC

J gene: TRBJ2-5
V gene: TRBV4-2
D gene: NA
clone size: NA
CDR3 protein: CASSQELGEETQYF
CDR3 DNA: TGTGCCAGCAGCCAAGAACTGGGGGAAGAGACCCAGTACTTC

J gene: TRBJ1-3
V gene: TRBV6-1
D gene: NA
clone size: few
CDR3 protein: CASSTLTVSGNTIYF
CDR3 DNA: TGTGCCAGCAGTACATTGACGGTCTCTGGAAACACCATATATTTT

J gene: TRBJ1-2
V gene: TRBV12-3/TRBV12-4
D gene: NA
clone size: NA
CDR3 protein: CASSWRTNYGYTF
CDR3 DNA: TGTGCCAGCAGCTGGAGGACTAACTATGGCTACACCTTC

J gene: TRBJ1-5
V gene: TRBV28
D gene: NA
clone size: many
CDR3 protein: CASSSGRDYTPQHF
CDR3 DNA: TGTGCCAGCAGTTCCGGACGGGACTATACGCCCCAGCATTTT

J gene: TRBJ2-7
V gene: TRBV20-1
D gene: TRBD2
clone size: NA
CDR3 protein: CSARVPRTSGNNEQYF
CDR3 DNA: TGCAGTGCTAGAGTCCCCCGGACTAGCGGGAATAACGAGCAGTACTTC

J gene: TRBJ2-5
V gene: TRBV5-1
D gene: NA
clone size: NA
CDR3 protein: CASSLLRGRETQYF
CDR3 DNA: TGCGCCAGCAGCTTGCTCAGGGGACGGGAGACCCAGTACTTC

J gene: TRBJ2-2
V gene: TRBV30
D gene: TRBD1
clone size: few
CDR3 protein: CAWSAAGGSYTGELFF
CDR3 DNA: TGTGCCTGGAGTGCTGCAGGGGGCTCTTACACCGGGGAGCTGTTTTTT

J gene: TRBJ2-3
V gene: TRBV5-1
D gene: NA
clone size: few
CDR3 protein: CASSVISGQSTDTQYF
CDR3 DNA: TGCGCCAGCAGCGTGATCTCGGGACAAAGCACAGATACGCAGTATTTT

J gene: TRBJ2-1
V gene: TRBV11-2
D gene: TRBD2
clone size: few
CDR3 protein: CASSPGLAEGPYIGNEQFF
CDR3 DNA: TGTGCCAGCAGCCCCGGACTAGCGGAGGGCCCTTACATCGGTAATGAGCAGTTCTTC

J gene: TRBJ2-1
V gene: TRBV3-1
D gene: NA
clone size: NA
CDR3 protein: CASSQEPSSYREQFF
CDR3 DNA: TGTGCCAGCAGCCAAGAACCTAGTTCCTATAGGGAGCAGTTCTTC

J gene: TRBJ1-1
V gene: TRBV7-9
D gene: NA
clone size: few
CDR3 protein: CASSLHGAETEAFF
CDR3 DNA: TGTGCCAGCAGCTTACACGGGGCAGAAACTGAAGCTTTCTTT

J gene: TRBJ2-7
V gene: TRBV30
D gene: NA
clone size: few
CDR3 protein: CAWSVRQGLSYEQYF
CDR3 DNA: TGTGCCTGGAGTGTTCGGCAGGGGCTCTCCTACGAGCAGTACTTC

J gene: TRBJ2-7
V gene: TRBV5-1
D gene: NA
clone size: NA
CDR3 protein: CASSSVPGGSSYEQYF
CDR3 DNA: TGCGCCAGCAGCTCCGTGCCTGGGGGGAGCTCCTACGAGCAGTACTTC

J gene: TRBJ1-2
V gene: TRBV28
D gene: NA
clone size: NA
CDR3 protein: CASSFPAGGDYGYTF
CDR3 DNA: TGTGCCAGCAGTTTTCCCGCTGGGGGGGACTATGGCTACACCTTC

J gene: TRBJ2-2
V gene: TRBV11-3
D gene: NA
clone size: few
CDR3 protein: CASSFLVARVVTGELFF
CDR3 DNA: TGTGCCAGCAGCTTCCTCGTTGCCAGGGTAGTCACCGGGGAGCTGTTTTTT

J gene: TRBJ2-2
V gene: TRBV12-3/TRBV12-4
D gene: TRBD2
clone size: NA
CDR3 protein: CASSLGGLPVTGELFF
CDR3 DNA: TGTGCCAGCAGTTTGGGGGGACTACCTGTCACCGGGGAGCTGTTTTTT

J gene: TRBJ2-2
V gene: TRBV7-8
D gene: TRBD1
clone size: NA
CDR3 protein: CASSGQGVVTGELFF
CDR3 DNA: TGTGCCAGCAGTGGACAGGGGGTTGTAACCGGGGAGCTGTTTTTT

J gene: TRBJ2-4
V gene: TRBV6-5
D gene: NA
clone size: few
CDR3 protein: CASSYSIWVAKNIQYF
CDR3 DNA: TGTGCCAGCAGTTACTCGATATGGGTAGCCAAAAACATTCAGTACTTC

J gene: TRBJ2-7
V gene: TRBV5-1
D gene: NA
clone size: few
CDR3 protein: CASAQGVPPYEQYF
CDR3 DNA: TGCGCCAGCGCCCAGGGAGTCCCACCGTACGAGCAGTACTTC

J gene: TRBJ2-5
V gene: TRBV5-1
D gene: NA
clone size: NA
CDR3 protein: CASSLASKRQETQYF
CDR3 DNA: TGCGCCAGCAGCTTGGCGTCTAAGCGGCAAGAGACCCAGTACTTC

J gene: TRBJ2-1
V gene: TRBV7-8
D gene: TRBD2
clone size: NA
CDR3 protein: CASQLEVAGSIYNEQFF
CDR3 DNA: TGTGCCAGTCAACTGGAAGTAGCGGGATCCATCTACAATGAGCAGTTCTTC

J gene: TRBJ1-4
V gene: TRBV29-1
D gene: TRBD1
clone size: NA
CDR3 protein: CSVEDRGLEKLFF
CDR3 DNA: TGCAGCGTTGAAGACAGGGGGCTAGAAAAACTGTTTTTT

J gene: TRBJ2-2
V gene: TRBV5-1
D gene: NA
clone size: NA
CDR3 protein: CASSLVAFGELFF
CDR3 DNA: TGCGCCAGCAGCTTGGTGGCTTTCGGGGAGCTGTTTTTT

J gene: TRBJ2-1
V gene: TRBV5-1
D gene: TRBD1
clone size: NA
CDR3 protein: CASSLVEGATYNEQFF
CDR3 DNA: TGCGCCAGCAGCTTGGTTGAGGGGGCTACCTACAATGAGCAGTTCTTC

J gene: TRBJ2-1
V gene: TRBV7-3
D gene: TRBD1
clone size: few
CDR3 protein: CASSSTGITEQFF
CDR3 DNA: TGTGCCAGCAGCTCGACAGGGATTACTGAGCAGTTCTTC

J gene: TRBJ1-5
V gene: TRBV28
D gene: NA
clone size: few
CDR3 protein: CASTQSGVYQPQHF
CDR3 DNA: TGTGCCAGCACCCAATCGGGGGTGTATCAGCCCCAGCATTTT